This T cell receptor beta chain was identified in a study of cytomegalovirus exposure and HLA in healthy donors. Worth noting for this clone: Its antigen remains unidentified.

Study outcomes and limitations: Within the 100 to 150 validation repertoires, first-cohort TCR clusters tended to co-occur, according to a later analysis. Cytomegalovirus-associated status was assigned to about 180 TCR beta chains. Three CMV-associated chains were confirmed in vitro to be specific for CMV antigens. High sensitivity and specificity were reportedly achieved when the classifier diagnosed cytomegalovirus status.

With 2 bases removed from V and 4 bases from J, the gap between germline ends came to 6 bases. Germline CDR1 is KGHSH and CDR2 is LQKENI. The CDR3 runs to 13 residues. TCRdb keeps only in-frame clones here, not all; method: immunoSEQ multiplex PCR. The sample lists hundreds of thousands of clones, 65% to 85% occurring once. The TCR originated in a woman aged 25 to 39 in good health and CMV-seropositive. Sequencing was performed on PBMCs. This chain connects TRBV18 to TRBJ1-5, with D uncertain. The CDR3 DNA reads TGTGCCAGCTCACCAGACACAAATCAGCCCCAGCATTTT. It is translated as CASSPDTNQPQHF.